Below, one T cell receptor (beta chain) is given with its context. This sample stems from a study of blood T cell repertoires in COVID-19. Study in general: T cells, B-cell-depleted T cells, or PBMCs supplied cDNA or gDNA.

The assay was immunoSEQ multiplex PCR, and TCRdb's table has in-frame clones only and misses some. Of hundreds of thousands of clones listed, approximately 88% are singletons. This CDR3 is 15 amino acids long. J gave up 5 bases and V 5 bases, and 10 bases lay outside the gene matches. Germline CDR1 and CDR2: SEHNR and FQNEAQ (reference sequence). The sample consisted of PBMCs or T cells enriched from blood (not recorded which). This rearrangement joins TRBV7-9 to TRBJ1-2; 8 bases are a match to TRBD1. The receptor was isolated from a woman in her forties with acute COVID-19. This CDR3 reads CASSGRDRSFYGYTF. The CDR3 DNA is TGTGCCAGCAGCGGCCGGGACAGGAGCTTTTATGGCTACACCTTC.